Each of the 28 T cell receptor beta chains below was sequenced from the same sample in a study of cytomegalovirus exposure and HLA in healthy donors. This PCR relied on a set of 60 Vbeta primers and 13 Jbeta primers. The table came from immunoSEQ multiplex PCR; TCRdb's copy has only in-frame clones and leaves some out. The table includes some 110,000 clones, roughly 13% detected once. Sequencing was performed on PBMCs. The receptors were gathered from a man between 40 and 49 years old in good health and CMV-seropositive.

A few counts support this clone. The rearrangement links TRBV4-2 to TRBJ1-2; the D gene is possibly TRBD1 (6 bases). This CDR3 has 14 amino acids. V was trimmed by 1 base and J by 6 bases, leaving 12 bases between them. Germline loops: CDR1 LGHNA, CDR2 YNFKEQ. The CDR3 DNA reads as TGTGCCAGCAGCCAAGCTTCCCCAGGGGATGGCTACACCTTC. Translating it yields CASSQASPGDGYTF.

This clone was seen only a few times. This chain joins TRBV6-5 and TRBJ2-7; TRBD1 aligns across 8 bases. The V gene's germline CDR1 is MNHEY and CDR2 SVGAGI. The CDR3 extends over 13 amino acids. Trimming removed 6 bases from V and 3 bases from J; junction bases left unmatched: 4. CDR3 protein: CASRRGQDYEQYF. CDR3 bases: TGTGCCAGCAGACGGGGACAGGACTACGAGCAGTACTTC.

This clone was counted between two and nine times. V is TRBV7-2 and J is TRBJ1-2; 8 nucleotides match TRBD1. Germline CDR1 SGHTA, CDR2 FQGNSA. CDR3 length equals 14 residues. The V and J ends lost 5 bases and 2 bases, in that order; junction bases with no gene match: 4. The DNA for the CDR3 is TGTGCCAGCAGCCCCACAGGGGGAAACTATGGCTACACCTTC. Its translation: CASSPTGGNYGYTF.

This clone was observed a few times. The V and J genes are TRBV6-5 and TRBJ1-2; no definite D call. Germline V CDR1 and CDR2: MNHEY, SVGAGI. V was cut by 2 bases and J by 8 bases, with 15 bases left in between. This CDR3 contains 14 residues. The CDR3 DNA reads TGTGCCAGCAGTTACACGGCAGGCCGTGACGGCTACACCTTC. This encodes CASSYTAGRDGYTF.

The DNA of the CDR3 is TGTGCCAGCAGTTCCTTCACAGGGAAAGCTTTCTTT. Encoded protein: CASSSFTGKAFF. The chain uses TRBV27 and TRBJ1-1, with a weak D call TRBD1 (6 bases). Germline V gives CDR1 MNHEY, CDR2 SMNVEV (reference sequence). This CDR3 contains 12 residues. V lost 4 bases and J 9 bases, leaving 12 bases between the germline ends.

This clone was observed a handful of times. The V call is TRBV6-6, the J call TRBJ2-1; D gene uncertain. Germline V gives CDR1 MNHNY, CDR2 SVGAGI (reference sequence). Trimming shortened V by 0 bases and J by 4 bases, and 10 bases separated the two germline ends. This CDR3 spans 15 amino acids. CDR3 sequence: CASSYSTPAYNEQFF. DNA for the CDR3: TGTGCCAGCAGTTACTCGACCCCAGCGTACAATGAGCAGTTCTTC.

V and J are TRBV23-1 and TRBJ2-5, with TRBD1 matching 7 bases. The J call is uncertain, as TRBJ2-7 better fits the DNA end. TRBV23-1 is filed as an ORF, its function uncertain. CDR3 length: 14 residues. CDR3 sequence reads: CASSYQTGNYEQYF. The CDR3 DNA sequence: TGCGCCAGCAGTTACCAGACAGGGAACTACGAGCAGTACTTC.

This clone occurred a few times. The rearrangement links TRBV10-3 to TRBJ2-1, with TRBD2 identical over 14 bases. The CDR3 runs 18 residues. Unmatched junction bases numbered 9, after V lost 3 bases and J lost 5 bases. Germline CDR1 ENHRY, CDR2 SYGVKD. As DNA, the CDR3 is TGTGCCATCAGTGACCCGGGACTAGCGGGAGTGGGCGACAATGAGCAGTTCTTC. Translating gives CAISDPGLAGVGDNEQFF.

This chain uses TRBV7-9 with TRBJ2-2, with a weak D call TRBD2 (6 bases). CDR1 SEHNR and CDR2 FQNEAQ come from the germline V gene (reference sequence). This CDR3 is built from 14 residues. Trimming shortened V by 6 bases and J by 7 bases, and 15 bases separated the two germline ends. The CDR3 sequence is CASSRGIRDGELFF. CDR3 nucleotide sequence: TGTGCCAGCAGTCGCGGGATTCGGGACGGGGAGCTGTTTTTT.

In its sample, this clone was seen a few times. The V call is TRBV5-6, the J call TRBJ2-1; 8 bases align to TRBD2. V trimming: 2 bases; J trimming: 6 bases; junction bases outside the gene matches: 10. Per germline, CDR1 SGHDT and CDR2 YYEEEE. The CDR3 has 16 amino acids. CDR3 bases: TGTGCCAGCAGCTTTACGATACGGGAGGGCCGCAATGAGCAGTTCTTC. Protein product: CASSFTIREGRNEQFF.

The V and J genes are TRBV29-1 and TRBJ2-5, with unresolved D. The V end lost 4 bases, the J end lost 5 bases, and 11 bases lay between the germline ends. In germline, CDR1 is SQVTM, CDR2 ANQGSEA. The CDR3 consists of 12 residues. The CDR3 nucleotides read TGCAGCGTTGTGAGAGCGATGGAGACCCAGTACTTC. Encoded protein: CSVVRAMETQYF.

This rearrangement joins TRBV5-1 to TRBJ2-5; 8 nucleotides line up with TRBD1. This CDR3 has 16 residues. Per germline, CDR1 SGHRS and CDR2 YFSETQ. V shed 0 bases, J shed 5 bases, and the junction held 9 bases outside the gene matches. The CDR3 DNA sequence: TGCGCCAGCAGCTTGGAGGGCAGGGGGCCTGGGGAGACCCAGTACTTC. Translated: CASSLEGRGPGETQYF. Looking up the rest from reference TRBV5-1 and TRBJ2-5 gives the full variable domain: KAGVTQTPRYLIKTRGQQVTLSCSPISGHRSVSWYQQTPGQGLQFLFEYFSETQRNKGNFPGRFSGRQFSNSRSEMNVSTLELGDSALYLCASSLEGRGPGETQYFGPGTRLLVL.

This clone has more than one count but fewer than ten. The V gene is TRBV6-1, the J gene TRBJ2-6; TRBD1 matches at 8 bases. Per the germline V gene, CDR1 is MNHNS and CDR2 is SASEGT. The V gene end was trimmed by 4 bases and the J gene end by 2 bases; junction bases not matched to a gene: 10. This CDR3 region has 18 residues. CDR3 sequence (DNA): TGTGCCAGCAGTGTGAGGGCCACAGGGGGAACTGGGGCCAACGTCCTGACTTTC. It specifies CASSVRATGGTGANVLTF.

This clone was seen more than once but under ten times. V gene TRBV5-1 combines with J gene TRBJ2-7, with D hard to call. V was shortened by 2 bases and J by 0 bases, with 6 bases between the two germline ends. The V gene's germline CDR1 is SGHRS and CDR2 YFSETQ. This CDR3 has 13 residues. Written as DNA, the CDR3 is TGCGCCAGCAGCTTATACAGCTCCTACGAGCAGTACTTC. Translation gives CASSLYSSYEQYF.

Regarding this clone: Other DNA sequences of this sample code for an identical CDR3. The CDR3 protein is CAWSVQGEKLFF. The DNA for the CDR3 is TGTGCCTGGAGTGTACAGGGTGAAAAACTGTTTTTT. The rearrangement uses TRBV30 and TRBJ1-4, with D maybe TRBD1 (6 bases). This CDR3 is 12 amino acids long. V shed 0 bases and J shed 7 bases, with 6 bases lying between them. In germline, CDR1 is GTSNPN, CDR2 SVGIG (reference sequence).

This clone appeared a few times. This chain uses TRBV11-2 with TRBJ1-2; D is unclear. Trimming removed 3 bases from V and 5 bases from J, with 10 bases in between. The CDR3 is made up of 13 amino acids. The germline gives CDR1 SGHAT, CDR2 FQNNGV. The chain's CDR3 is CASSLSRGYGYTF. CDR3 nucleotides: TGTGCCAGCAGCTTGTCCCGAGGATATGGCTACACCTTC.

The chain couples TRBV4-2 to TRBJ2-7; 11 nucleotides line up with TRBD2. Losses at the gene ends were 0 bases for V and 0 bases for J; bases not matched to a gene: 7. Per germline, CDR1 LGHNA and CDR2 YNFKEQ. The CDR3 is 18 residues long. For the CDR3, the DNA is TGTGCCAGCAGCCAAGATCTGACTAGCGGGACTGTCTCCTACGAGCAGTACTTC. Its translation: CASSQDLTSGTVSYEQYF.

This clone was picked up a small number of times. This CDR3 is also generated by other DNA sequences in the sample. The V call is TRBV2, the J call TRBJ1-5; no firm D call. The V gene's germline CDR1 is SNHLY and CDR2 FYNNEI. The germline V and J ends were trimmed by 6 bases and 3 bases, with 15 bases remaining between them. CDR3 length: 15 amino acids. This CDR3 reads CASRLGMTDNQPQHF. Written as DNA, the CDR3 is TGTGCCAGCAGGCTAGGAATGACCGACAATCAGCCCCAGCATTTT.

The rearrangement links TRBV10-3 to TRBJ2-3, with 8 bases lining up with TRBD2. CDR1 and CDR2 from the germline V gene are ENHRY and SYGVKD. Germline trimming cut 6 bases from V and 3 bases from J; bases unmatched to any gene: 5. The CDR3 has 14 residues. The CDR3 here is CAISRGGRTDTQYF. The CDR3 coding sequence is TGTGCCATCAGCCGAGGCGGGAGGACAGATACGCAGTATTTT.

This clone came up a few times. The genes are TRBV9 and TRBJ1-1, with TRBD1 matching over 7 bases. Germline-derived CDR1 and CDR2 are SGDLS and YYNGEE. V lost 3 bases to trimming and J lost 0 bases; unmatched junction nucleotides: 2. CDR3 length: 14 amino acids. This CDR3 reads CASSAGQVNTEAFF. The CDR3 DNA is TGTGCCAGCAGCGCTGGACAGGTGAACACTGAAGCTTTCTTT.

The rearrangement uses TRBV6-5 and TRBJ1-5, with D perhaps TRBD1 (5 bases). Trimming stripped 6 bases from V and 4 bases from J, with 16 bases between. The CDR3 runs to 15 residues. From germline, CDR1 is MNHEY and CDR2 SVGAGI. The CDR3: CASRRYRRGNQPQHF. CDR3 in DNA: TGTGCCAGCAGGCGATACAGGAGAGGAAATCAGCCCCAGCATTTT.

This clone was detected a few times. This chain uses TRBV6-1 with TRBJ1-2; 10 nucleotides align to TRBD1. The CDR3 runs to 15 residues. J was trimmed by 6 bases and V by 5 bases; bases with no gene match: 9. Germline V lookup: CDR1 MNHNS, CDR2 SASEGT. The CDR3 spells CASSPGQGLYDGYTF. The DNA for the CDR3 is TGTGCCAGCAGTCCGGGACAGGGGCTTTATGATGGCTACACCTTC.

The CDR3 DNA is TGTGCCAGCAGCTCCAGGGGGAAGTATGGCTACACCTTC. This encodes CASSSRGKYGYTF. V usage is TRBV5-8 and J usage is TRBJ1-2; 7 bases map to TRBD1. The CDR3 sequence is 13 residues long. With 3 bases clipped from V and 5 bases from J, the junction kept 4 bases outside the gene matches. Looked up from germline, CDR1 is SGHTS and CDR2 is YDEGEE. Using reference TRBV5-8 and TRBJ1-2 for the parts outside the CDR3, the full variable domain is EAGVTQSPTHLIKTRGQQATLRCSPISGHTSVYWYQQALGLGLQFLLWYDEGEERNRGNFPPRFSGRQFPNYSSELNVNALELEDSALYLCASSSRGKYGYTFGSGTRLTVV.

This sequence joins TRBV30 and TRBJ2-2; the D gene is possibly TRBD2 (5 bases). V lost 2 bases and J 8 bases, leaving 12 bases between the germline ends. Germline assignment: CDR1 GTSNPN and CDR2 SVGIG (reference sequence). There are 13 residues in the CDR3. CDR3 sequence reads: CAWSRQEVGELFF. In DNA, the CDR3 is TGTGCCTGGAGTCGTCAGGAGGTAGGGGAGCTGTTTTTT.

This clone was observed a handful of times. The gene calls are TRBV4-3 and TRBJ1-2; maybe TRBD1 (5 bases). Trimming removed 0 bases at V and 4 bases at J, with 18 bases between. There are 17 residues in the CDR3. Germline V gene lookup returns CDR1 LGHNA and CDR2 YSLEER. In nucleotides, the CDR3 is TGCGCCAGCAGCCAAGATCGGTTCGGGGGTAGTGGCTATGGCTACACCTTC. It specifies CASSQDRFGGSGYGYTF.

CDR3 bases: TGCGCCAGCAGCCAAGCCCTAGCGGGAGTCTACAATGAGCAGTTCTTC. Encoded protein: CASSQALAGVYNEQFF. The chain has TRBV4-3 and TRBJ2-1, with TRBD2 matching 10 bases. V gave up 1 base and J gave up 3 bases; unmatched junction bases: 3. The CDR3 is made up of 16 amino acids. CDR1 is LGHNA and CDR2 is YSLEER in the germline V gene.

This clone was seen a few times. DNA of the CDR3: TGTGCCAGCAGCCCGGGGGGGAGGGAGCAGTACTTC. Its protein product is CASSPGGREQYF. The chain couples TRBV7-9 to TRBJ2-7, with 8 bases matching TRBD2. The CDR3 runs to 12 residues. The trim removed 5 bases at V and 7 bases at J, leaving 4 bases unmatched. Germline values: CDR1 SEHNR, CDR2 FQNEAQ (reference sequence).

V usage is TRBV10-3 and J usage is TRBJ2-7, with D tentatively TRBD1 (6 bases). V was clipped by 9 bases and J by 1 base, with 16 bases between them. The germline gives CDR1 ENHRY, CDR2 SYGVKD. The length of the CDR3 is 14 residues. CDR3 bases: TGTGCCATTCAGGCCTCGGGACAATCCTACGAGCAGTACTTC. Protein: CAIQASGQSYEQYF.